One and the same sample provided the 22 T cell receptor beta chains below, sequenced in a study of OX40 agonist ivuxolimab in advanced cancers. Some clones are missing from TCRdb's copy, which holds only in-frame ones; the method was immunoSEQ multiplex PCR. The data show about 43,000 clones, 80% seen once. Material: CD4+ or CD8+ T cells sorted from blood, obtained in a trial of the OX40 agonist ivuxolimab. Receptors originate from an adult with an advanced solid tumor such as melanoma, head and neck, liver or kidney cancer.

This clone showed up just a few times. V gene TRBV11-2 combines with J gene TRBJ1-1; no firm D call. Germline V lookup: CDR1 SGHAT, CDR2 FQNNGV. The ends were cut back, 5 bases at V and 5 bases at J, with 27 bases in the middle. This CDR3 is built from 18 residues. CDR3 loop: CASSLGSLRPPLRTEAFF. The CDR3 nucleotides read TGTGCCAGCAGCCTCGGGTCTTTGAGACCTCCTCTCAGAACTGAAGCTTTCTTT.

The CDR3 protein is CASSQDRTSGTLGELFF. In DNA, the CDR3 is TGCGCCAGCAGCCAAGATCGGACTAGCGGGACCCTCGGGGAGCTGTTTTTT. The gene calls are TRBV4-1 and TRBJ2-2, with TRBD2 matching 12 bases. The germline V gene encodes CDR1 MGHRA and CDR2 YSYEKL. Trimming cost V 0 bases and J 7 bases; bases outside gene matches: 6. The CDR3 spans 17 residues.

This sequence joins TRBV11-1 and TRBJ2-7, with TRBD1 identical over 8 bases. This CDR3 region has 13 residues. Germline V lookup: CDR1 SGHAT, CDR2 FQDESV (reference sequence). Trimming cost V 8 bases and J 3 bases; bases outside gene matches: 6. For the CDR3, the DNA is TGTGCCAGCGGGACAGGTCCGGGCTACGAGCAGTACTTC. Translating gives CASGTGPGYEQYF. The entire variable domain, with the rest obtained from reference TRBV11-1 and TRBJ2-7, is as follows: EAEVAQSPRYKITEKSQAVAFWCDPISGHATLYWYRQILGQGPELLVQFQDESVVDDSQLPKDRFSAERLKGVDSTLKIQPAELGDSAMYLCASGTGPGYEQYFGPGTRLTVT.

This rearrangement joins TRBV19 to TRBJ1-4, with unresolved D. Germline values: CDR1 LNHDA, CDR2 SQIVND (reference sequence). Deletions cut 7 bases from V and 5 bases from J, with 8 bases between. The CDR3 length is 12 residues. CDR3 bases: TGTGCCAGTACACGAGGGAATGAAAAACTGTTTTTT. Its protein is CASTRGNEKLFF.

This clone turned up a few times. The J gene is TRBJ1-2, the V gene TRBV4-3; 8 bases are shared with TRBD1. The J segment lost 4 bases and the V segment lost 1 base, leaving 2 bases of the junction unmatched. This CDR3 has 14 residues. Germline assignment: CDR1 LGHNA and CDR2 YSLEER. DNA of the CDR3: TGCGCCAGCAGCCAAGCAGACAGGGGCTATGGCTACACCTTC. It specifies CASSQADRGYGYTF.

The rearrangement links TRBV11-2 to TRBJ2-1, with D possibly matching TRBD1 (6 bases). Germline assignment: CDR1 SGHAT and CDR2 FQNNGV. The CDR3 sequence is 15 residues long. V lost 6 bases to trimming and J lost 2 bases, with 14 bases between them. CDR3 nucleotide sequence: TGTGCCAGCAGTCCAGACAGGCGCCCCTACAATGAGCAGTTCTTC. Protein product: CASSPDRRPYNEQFF.

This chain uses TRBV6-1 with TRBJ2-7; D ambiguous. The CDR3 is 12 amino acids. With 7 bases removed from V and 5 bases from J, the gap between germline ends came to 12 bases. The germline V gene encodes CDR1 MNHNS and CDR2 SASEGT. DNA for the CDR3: TGTGCCAGCACTAAGGATGTTAACGAGCAGTACTTC. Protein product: CASTKDVNEQYF.

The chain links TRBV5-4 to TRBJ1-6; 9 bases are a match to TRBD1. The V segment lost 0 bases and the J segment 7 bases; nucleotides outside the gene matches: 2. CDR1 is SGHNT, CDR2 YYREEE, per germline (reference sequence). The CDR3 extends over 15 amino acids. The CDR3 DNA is TGTGCCAGCAGCTTGGCGGGACAGGGAAATTCACCCCTCCACTTT. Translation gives CASSLAGQGNSPLHF.

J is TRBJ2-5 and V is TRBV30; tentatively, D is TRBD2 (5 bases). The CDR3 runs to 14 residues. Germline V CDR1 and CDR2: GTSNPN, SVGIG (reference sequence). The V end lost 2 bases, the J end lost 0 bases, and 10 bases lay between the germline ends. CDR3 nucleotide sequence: TGTGCCTGGAGTTACGGACTGTACCAAGAGACCCAGTACTTC. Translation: CAWSYGLYQETQYF.

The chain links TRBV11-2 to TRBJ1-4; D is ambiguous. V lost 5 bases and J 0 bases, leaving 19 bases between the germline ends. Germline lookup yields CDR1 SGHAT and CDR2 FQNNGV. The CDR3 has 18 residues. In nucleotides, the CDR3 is TGTGCCAGCAGCAAAATGGCGACGGTAGTTGCAACTAATGAAAAACTGTTTTTT. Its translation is CASSKMATVVATNEKLFF.

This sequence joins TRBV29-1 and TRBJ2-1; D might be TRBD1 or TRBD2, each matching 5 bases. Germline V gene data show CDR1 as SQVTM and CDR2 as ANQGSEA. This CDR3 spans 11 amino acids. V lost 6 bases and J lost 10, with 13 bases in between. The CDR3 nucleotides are TGCAGCGTCGGGGACGTCAGGGAGCAGTTCTTC. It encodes CSVGDVREQFF.

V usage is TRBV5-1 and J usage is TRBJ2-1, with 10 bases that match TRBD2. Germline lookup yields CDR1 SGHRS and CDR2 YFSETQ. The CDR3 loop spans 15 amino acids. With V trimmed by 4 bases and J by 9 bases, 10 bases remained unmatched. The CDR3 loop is CASSTERGGLGEQFF. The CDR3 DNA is TGCGCCAGCAGCACTGAGCGGGGGGGCCTGGGTGAGCAGTTCTTC. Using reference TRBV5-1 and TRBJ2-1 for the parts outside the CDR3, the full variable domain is KAGVTQTPRYLIKTRGQQVTLSCSPISGHRSVSWYQQTPGQGLQFLFEYFSETQRNKGNFPGRFSGRQFSNSRSEMNVSTLELGDSALYLCASSTERGGLGEQFFGPGTRLTVL.

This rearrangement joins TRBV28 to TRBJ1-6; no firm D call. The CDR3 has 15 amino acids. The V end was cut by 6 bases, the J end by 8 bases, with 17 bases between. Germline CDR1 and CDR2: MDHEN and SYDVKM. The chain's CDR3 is CASSPQELKYSPLHF. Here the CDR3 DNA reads TGTGCCAGCAGCCCCCAGGAACTCAAATATTCACCCCTCCACTTT.

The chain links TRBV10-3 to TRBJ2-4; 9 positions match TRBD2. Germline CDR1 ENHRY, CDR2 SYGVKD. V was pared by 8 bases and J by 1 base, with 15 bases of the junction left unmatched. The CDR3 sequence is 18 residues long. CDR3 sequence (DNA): TGTGCCATCGGAAAGGCGGGGGGGGGAGACAATGCCAAAAACATTCAGTACTTC. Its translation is CAIGKAGGGDNAKNIQYF.

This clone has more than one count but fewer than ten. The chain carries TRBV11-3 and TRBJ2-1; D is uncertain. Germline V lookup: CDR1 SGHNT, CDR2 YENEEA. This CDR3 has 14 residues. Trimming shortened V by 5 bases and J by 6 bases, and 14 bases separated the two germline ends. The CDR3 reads CASSPGFQRNEQFF. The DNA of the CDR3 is TGTGCCAGCAGCCCAGGATTCCAACGCAATGAGCAGTTCTTC.

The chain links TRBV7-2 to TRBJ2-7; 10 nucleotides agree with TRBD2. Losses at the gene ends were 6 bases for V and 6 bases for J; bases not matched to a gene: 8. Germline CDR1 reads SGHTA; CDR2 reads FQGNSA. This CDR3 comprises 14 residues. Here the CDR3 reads CASRSGRASGEQYF. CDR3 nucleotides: TGTGCCAGCAGAAGCGGGAGGGCCTCGGGCGAGCAGTACTTC.

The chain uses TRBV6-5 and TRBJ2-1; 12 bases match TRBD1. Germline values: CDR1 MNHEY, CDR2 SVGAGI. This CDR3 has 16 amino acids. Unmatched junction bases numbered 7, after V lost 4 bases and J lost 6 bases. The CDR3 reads CASSSGGTGGLNEQFF. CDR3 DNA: TGTGCCAGCAGTTCGGGTGGGACAGGGGGCCTCAATGAGCAGTTCTTC.

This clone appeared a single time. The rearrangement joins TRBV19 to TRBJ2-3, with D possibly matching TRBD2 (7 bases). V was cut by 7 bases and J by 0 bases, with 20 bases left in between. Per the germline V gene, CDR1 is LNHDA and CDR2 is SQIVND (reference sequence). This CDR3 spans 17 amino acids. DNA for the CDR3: TGTGCCAGTACGCCCATCCGGGGGGCGGGAAGCACAGATACGCAGTATTTT. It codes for CASTPIRGAGSTDTQYF.

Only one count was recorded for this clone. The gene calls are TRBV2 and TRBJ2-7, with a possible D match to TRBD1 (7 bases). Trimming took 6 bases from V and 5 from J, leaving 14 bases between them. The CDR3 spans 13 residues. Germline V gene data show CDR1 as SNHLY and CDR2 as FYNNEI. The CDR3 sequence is CASRRDSLNEQYF. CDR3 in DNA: TGTGCCAGCAGGCGGGACAGTCTGAACGAGCAGTACTTC. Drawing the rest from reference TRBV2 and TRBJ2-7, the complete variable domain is EPEVTQTPSHQVTQMGQEVILRCVPISNHLYFYWYRQILGQKVEFLVSFYNNEISEKSEIFDDQFSVERPDGSNFTLKIRSTKLEDSAMYFCASRRDSLNEQYFGPGTRLTVT.

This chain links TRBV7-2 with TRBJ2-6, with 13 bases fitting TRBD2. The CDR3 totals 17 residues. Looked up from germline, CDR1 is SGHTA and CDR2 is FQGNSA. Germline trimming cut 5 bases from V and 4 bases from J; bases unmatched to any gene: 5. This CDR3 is CASSLGLAGSGANVLTF. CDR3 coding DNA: TGTGCCAGCAGCCTGGGACTAGCGGGGAGCGGGGCCAACGTCCTGACTTTC.

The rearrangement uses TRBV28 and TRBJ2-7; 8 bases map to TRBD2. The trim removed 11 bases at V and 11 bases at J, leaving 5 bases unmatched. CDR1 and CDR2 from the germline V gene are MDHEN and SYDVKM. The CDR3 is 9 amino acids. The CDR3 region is CASGGMKYF. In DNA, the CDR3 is TGTGCCTCGGGGGGGATGAAGTACTTC.

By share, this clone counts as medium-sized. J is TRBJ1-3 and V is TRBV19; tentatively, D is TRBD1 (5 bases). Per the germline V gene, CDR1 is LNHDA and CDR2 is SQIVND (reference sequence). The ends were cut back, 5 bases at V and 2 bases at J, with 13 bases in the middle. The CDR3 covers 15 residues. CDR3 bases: TGTGCCAGTAGTCCCCCGGGCAGGGCTGGAAACACCATATATTTT. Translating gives CASSPPGRAGNTIYF.